This TCR beta chain is from a study of blood T cell repertoires in COVID-19. Across the whole study: The United States, Italy and Spain supplied acute and convalescent COVID-19 samples. The analysed material was cDNA or gDNA that came from T cells, B-cell-depleted T cells, or PBMCs.

Sequencing used immunoSEQ multiplex PCR; TCRdb keeps in-frame clones, though not all of them. The sample carries 25,000 or so clones, around 94% recorded once. Germline CDR1 is SEHNR and CDR2 is FQNEAQ (reference sequence). V was pared by 7 bases and J by 5 bases, with 1 base of the junction left unmatched. CDR3 size: 11 residues. The TCR sequence derives from a woman aged 45-60 years with active COVID-19. Sequencing used peripheral blood. The chain carries TRBV7-9 and TRBJ2-7; 8 bases are shared with TRBD2. The CDR3 loop is CASTGGNEQYV. The CDR3 region has the DNA TGTGCCAGCACGGGGGGGAACGAGCAGTACGTC.